This is a list of T cell receptor beta chains from one sample in a study of CD8 T cells in Susac syndrome. TCRdb reprocessed the immunoSEQ multiplex PCR reads via MiXCR and lists one record per CDR3 protein. The sample shows around 150,000 distinct CDR3 sequences, 95% of them seen only once. Specimen: CD4+ T cells from PBMCs. Every receptor here comes from a human donor with Susac syndrome. Each CDR3 is given with its conserved first and last residue. The D gene is left open where the match is weak. Clone size is not always given. Where it is, it says once, few, many or a class for expanded clones.

>TRBV30|TRBJ1-2|.|.
CAWRKNDRDTHFYGYTF
TGTGCCTGGCGGAAAAATGACCGGGACACGCACTTCTATGGCTACACCTTC
>TRBV18|TRBJ1-4|.|TRBD1
CAGSPPGQGMGEKLFF
TGTGCCGGCTCACCACCGGGACAGGGGATGGGAGAAAAACTGTTTTTT
>TRBV24-1|TRBJ2-5|.|TRBD2
CATSDLGLAGRETQYF
TGTGCCACCAGTGATTTAGGACTAGCGGGGCGGGAGACCCAGTACTTC
>TRBV25-1|TRBJ1-2|.|.
CASSVWKGNYGYTF
TGTGCCAGCAGTGTATGGAAAGGAAACTATGGCTACACCTTC
>TRBV5-4|TRBJ1-1|.|.
CASSLAFAGLNTEAFF
TGTGCCAGCAGCTTGGCCTTCGCAGGGTTAAACACTGAAGCTTTCTTT
>TRBV9|TRBJ2-7|once|TRBD2
CASSSHGAGFSEQYF
TGTGCCAGCAGCTCCCATGGAGCGGGGTTCTCCGAGCAGTACTTC
>TRBV6-4|TRBJ2-1|.|TRBD2
CASRKTSGRGYNEQFF
TGTGCCAGCCGAAAAACTAGCGGGAGAGGGTACAATGAGCAGTTCTTC
>TRBV20-1|TRBJ2-3|.|.
CSAFHGVVTDTQYF
TGCAGTGCTTTTCACGGTGTGGTCACAGATACGCAGTATTTT
>TRBV6-6|TRBJ2-7|.|.
CATTGQPKTYEQYF
TGTGCCACCACGGGGCAGCCGAAAACCTACGAGCAGTACTTC
>TRBV5-1|TRBJ1-6|.|.
CASSGPQNSPLHF
TGCGCCAGCTCAGGGCCTCAAAATTCACCCCTCCACTTT
>TRBV20-1|TRBJ2-7|.|TRBD2
CSASRGAGISYEQYF
TGCAGTGCTAGCCGCGGAGCGGGGATCTCCTACGAGCAGTACTTC